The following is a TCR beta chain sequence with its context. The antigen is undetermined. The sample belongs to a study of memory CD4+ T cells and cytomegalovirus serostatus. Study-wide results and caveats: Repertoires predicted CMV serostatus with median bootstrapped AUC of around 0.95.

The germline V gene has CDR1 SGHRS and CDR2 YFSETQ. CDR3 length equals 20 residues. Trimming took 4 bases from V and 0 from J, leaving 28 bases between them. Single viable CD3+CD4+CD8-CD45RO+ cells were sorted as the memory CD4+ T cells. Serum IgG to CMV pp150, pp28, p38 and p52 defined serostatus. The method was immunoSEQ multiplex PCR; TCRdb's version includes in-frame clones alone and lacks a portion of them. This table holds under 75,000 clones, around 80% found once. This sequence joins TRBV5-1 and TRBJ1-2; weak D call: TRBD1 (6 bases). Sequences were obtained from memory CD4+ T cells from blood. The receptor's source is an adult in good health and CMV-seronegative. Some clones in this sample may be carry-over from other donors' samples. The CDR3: CASSATTSFRGSRTNYGYTF. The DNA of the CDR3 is TGCGCCAGCAGCGCGACTACCTCCTTCAGGGGATCTAGGACTAACTATGGCTACACCTTC.